The 3 T cell receptor beta chains given below trace back to one sample, sequenced in a study of spatial heterogeneity in lung cancer (dated by TCRdb to the late 2010s). Library preparation used 5' RACE. The sequencing machine was a NextSeq 500. TCRdb trimmed the raw reads at Q25, called clones with MiXCR and kept productive beta chains. Each CDR3 protein appears once, grouped with its most common genes and DNA. This sample comprises more than 65,000 distinct CDR3 sequences, approximately 8% of them detected only once. The top ten clones comprise roughly 7% of the sample. This sample's time point label indicates: sample taken at primary tumor resection. The material sequenced was PBMCs, taken at surgery. The source is a male donor with early-stage non-small cell lung cancer.

The table lists this clonotype with a few counts. The CDR3 here is CASSPWANNEKLFF. As DNA, the CDR3 is TGTGCCAGCTCACCGTGGGCTAATAATGAAAAACTGTTTTTT. V gene TRBV18 combines with J gene TRBJ1-4; no firm D call. This CDR3 is built from 14 residues. V was shortened by 3 bases and J by 4 bases, with 9 bases between the two germline ends. CDR1 and CDR2 from the germline V gene are KGHSH and LQKENI.

This clonotype was observed many times. J is TRBJ1-1 and V is TRBV30; 7 nucleotides line up with TRBD1. The CDR3 runs to 13 residues. V lost 7 bases and J lost 1; bases outside the gene matches: 6. From germline, CDR1 is GTSNPN and CDR2 SVGIG (reference sequence). This chain's CDR3 is CASDRAKNTEAFF. The CDR3 DNA follows: TGTGCCTCTGACAGGGCTAAGAACACTGAAGCTTTCTTT.

This clonotype was counted a few times. The V gene is TRBV30, the J gene TRBJ2-7; D ambiguous. This CDR3 has 11 amino acids. V dropped 0 bases and J dropped 3 bases, with 3 bases sitting between them. Germline loops: CDR1 GTSNPN, CDR2 SVGIG (reference sequence). The CDR3 DNA reads TGTGCCTGGAGTGTAGGCTACGAGCAGTACTTC. Amino acids: CAWSVGYEQYF.